One sample yielded the 5 T cell receptor beta chains listed below, sequenced in a study of cytomegalovirus exposure and HLA in healthy donors (dated by TCRdb to 2015 to 2018). The library was made by the immunoSEQ multiplex PCR assay. For the multiplex PCR, a mixture combining 60 forward primers for TCR Vbeta segments and 13 reverse primers for TCR Jbeta segments was used. This is the immuneACCESS table as TCRdb keeps it, with only in-frame sequences that have V and J called. A part of the clones is gone; compared with another copy, unresolved V genes explain less than half, and the rest is unexplained. The sample data list some 270,000 clones, and 92% of these were observed just once. The ten largest clones represent 1.7% of the sample. Sequenced: PBMCs. Every receptor here comes from a girl aged 2 to 10 in good health and CMV-seronegative.

V gene TRBV28 combines with J gene TRBJ1-2, with TRBD1 as a possible D gene (5 bases). There are 13 residues in the CDR3. Trimming took off 10 bases at V and 4 bases at J, with 16 bases between the two ends. CDR1 and CDR2 (germline): MDHEN, SYDVKM. DNA for the CDR3: TGTGCCAACGGAGGAGGGGACCCCTATGGCTACACCTTC. Amino acids: CANGGGDPYGYTF.

The chain combines TRBV19 with TRBJ2-1; 12 bases are shared with TRBD2. The CDR3 length is 14 residues. V gave up 5 bases and J gave up 7 bases; unmatched junction bases: 3. Germline loops: CDR1 LNHDA, CDR2 SQIVND (reference sequence). The CDR3 spells CASSLTSGGNEQFF. DNA for the CDR3: TGTGCCAGTAGTCTCACTAGCGGGGGGAATGAGCAGTTCTTC.

The chain joins TRBV6-5 to TRBJ2-2, with D possibly TRBD1 on 8 matching bases. Looked up from germline, CDR1 is MNHEY and CDR2 is SVGAGI. This CDR3 is built from 13 residues. Trimming shortened V by 6 bases and J by 7 bases, and 12 bases separated the two germline ends. The CDR3 nucleotides read TGTGCCAGCAGAACAGGGGGGGACGGGGAGCTGTTTTTT. Translated: CASRTGGDGELFF.

The gene calls are TRBV2 and TRBJ2-3, with a weak D call TRBD2 (6 bases). The germline CDR1 and CDR2 sequences are SNHLY and FYNNEI. This CDR3 is 15 amino acids long. V lost 8 bases, J lost 2 bases, and 17 bases lay in between. CDR3 protein: CASPLRDSTTDTQYF. CDR3 bases: TGTGCCAGCCCACTCCGGGACTCGACCACAGATACGCAGTATTTT.

The J gene is TRBJ1-1, the V gene TRBV28; 11 positions agree with TRBD1. CDR3 length: 15 residues. The V segment lost 3 bases and the J segment 4 bases; nucleotides outside the gene matches: 4. Germline lookup yields CDR1 MDHEN and CDR2 SYDVKM. The CDR3 is CASSLGTGGGTEAFF. The CDR3 bases are TGTGCCAGCAGTTTGGGGACAGGGGGGGGCACTGAAGCTTTCTTT.